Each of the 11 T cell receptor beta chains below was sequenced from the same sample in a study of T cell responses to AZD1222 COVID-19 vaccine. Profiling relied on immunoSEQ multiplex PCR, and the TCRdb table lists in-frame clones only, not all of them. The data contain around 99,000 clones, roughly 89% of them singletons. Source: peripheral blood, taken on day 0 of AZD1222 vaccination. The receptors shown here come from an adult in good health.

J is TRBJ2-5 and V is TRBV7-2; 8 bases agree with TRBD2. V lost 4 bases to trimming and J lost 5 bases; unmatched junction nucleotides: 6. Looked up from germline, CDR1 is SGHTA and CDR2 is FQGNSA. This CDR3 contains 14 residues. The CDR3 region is CASSSGGQRETQYF. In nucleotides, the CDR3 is TGTGCCAGCAGCTCGGGGGGGCAGAGGGAGACCCAGTACTTC.

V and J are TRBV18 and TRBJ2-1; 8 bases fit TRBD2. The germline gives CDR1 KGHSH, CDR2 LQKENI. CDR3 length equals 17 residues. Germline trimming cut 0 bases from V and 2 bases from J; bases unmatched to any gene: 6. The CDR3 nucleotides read TGTGCCAGCTCACCACCGGGGGCGGGGGGCGCCTACAATGAGCAGTTCTTC. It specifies CASSPPGAGGAYNEQFF. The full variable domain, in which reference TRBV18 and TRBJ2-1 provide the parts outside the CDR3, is NAGVMQNPRHLVRRRGQEARLRCSPMKGHSHVYWYRQLPEEGLKFMVYLQKENIIDESGMPKERFSAEFPKEGPSILRIQQVVRGDSAAYFCASSPPGAGGAYNEQFFGPGTRLTVL.

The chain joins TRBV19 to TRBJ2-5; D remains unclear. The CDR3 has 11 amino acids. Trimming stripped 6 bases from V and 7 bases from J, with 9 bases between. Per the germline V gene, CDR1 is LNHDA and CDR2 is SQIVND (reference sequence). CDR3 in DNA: TGTGCCAGTAGGGCCGGCGGGACCCAGTACTTC. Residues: CASRAGGTQYF.

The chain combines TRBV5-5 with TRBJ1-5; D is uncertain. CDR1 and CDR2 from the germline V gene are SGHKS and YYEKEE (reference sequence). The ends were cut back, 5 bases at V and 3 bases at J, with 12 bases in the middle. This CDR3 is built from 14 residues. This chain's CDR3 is CASSSTAYNQPQHF. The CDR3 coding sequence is TGTGCCAGCAGTTCCACAGCTTACAATCAGCCCCAGCATTTT.

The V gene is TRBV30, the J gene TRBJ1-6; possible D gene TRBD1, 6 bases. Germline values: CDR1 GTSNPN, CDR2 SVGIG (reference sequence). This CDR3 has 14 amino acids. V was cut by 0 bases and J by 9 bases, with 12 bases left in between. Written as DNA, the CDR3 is TGTGCCTGGAGTGTACAGGGCGGTGGTTCACCCCTCCACTTT. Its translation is CAWSVQGGGSPLHF.

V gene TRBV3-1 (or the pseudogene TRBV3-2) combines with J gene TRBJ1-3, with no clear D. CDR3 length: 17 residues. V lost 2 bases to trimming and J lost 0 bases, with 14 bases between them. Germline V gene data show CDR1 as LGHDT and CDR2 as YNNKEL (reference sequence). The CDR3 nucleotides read TGTGCCAGCAGCCAAATATACAGTTTTTCCTCTGGAAACACCATATATTTT. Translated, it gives CASSQIYSFSSGNTIYF.

The CDR3 here is CASSFSGQETQYF. In DNA form, the CDR3 reads TGTGCCAGCAGCTTTTCGGGCCAAGAGACCCAGTACTTC. The chain recombines TRBV7-2 with TRBJ2-5; no definite D call. This CDR3 is built from 13 residues. V was cut by 3 bases and J by 1 base, with 6 bases left in between. Germline loops: CDR1 SGHTA, CDR2 FQGNSA.

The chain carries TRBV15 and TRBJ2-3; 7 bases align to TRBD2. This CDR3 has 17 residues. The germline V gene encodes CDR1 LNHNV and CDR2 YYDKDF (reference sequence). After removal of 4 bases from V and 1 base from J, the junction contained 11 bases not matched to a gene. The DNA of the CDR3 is TGTGCCACCAGCAAATTCTCGGTGGGGGGGGGCACAGATACGCAGTATTTT. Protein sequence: CATSKFSVGGGTDTQYF.

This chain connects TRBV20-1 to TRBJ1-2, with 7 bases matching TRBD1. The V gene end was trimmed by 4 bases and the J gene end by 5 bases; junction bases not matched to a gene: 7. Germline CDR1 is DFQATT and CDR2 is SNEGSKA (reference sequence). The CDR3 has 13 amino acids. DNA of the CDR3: TGCAGTGCTACTGAGACAGGGTCGTATGGCTACACCTTC. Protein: CSATETGSYGYTF.

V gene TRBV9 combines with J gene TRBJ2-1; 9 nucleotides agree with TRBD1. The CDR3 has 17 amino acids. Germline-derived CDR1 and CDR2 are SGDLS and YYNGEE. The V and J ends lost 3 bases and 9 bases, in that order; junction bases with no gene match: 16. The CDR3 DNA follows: TGTGCCAGCAGCGCAGGCCTCGACAGGGGGTTTTCGAGTGAGCAGTTCTTC. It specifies CASSAGLDRGFSSEQFF.

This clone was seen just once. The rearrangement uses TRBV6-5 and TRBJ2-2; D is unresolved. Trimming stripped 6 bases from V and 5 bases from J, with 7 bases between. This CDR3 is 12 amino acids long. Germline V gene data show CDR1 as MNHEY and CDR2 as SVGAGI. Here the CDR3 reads CASSRRTGELFF. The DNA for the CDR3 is TGTGCCAGCAGCCGCCGTACCGGGGAGCTGTTTTTT.